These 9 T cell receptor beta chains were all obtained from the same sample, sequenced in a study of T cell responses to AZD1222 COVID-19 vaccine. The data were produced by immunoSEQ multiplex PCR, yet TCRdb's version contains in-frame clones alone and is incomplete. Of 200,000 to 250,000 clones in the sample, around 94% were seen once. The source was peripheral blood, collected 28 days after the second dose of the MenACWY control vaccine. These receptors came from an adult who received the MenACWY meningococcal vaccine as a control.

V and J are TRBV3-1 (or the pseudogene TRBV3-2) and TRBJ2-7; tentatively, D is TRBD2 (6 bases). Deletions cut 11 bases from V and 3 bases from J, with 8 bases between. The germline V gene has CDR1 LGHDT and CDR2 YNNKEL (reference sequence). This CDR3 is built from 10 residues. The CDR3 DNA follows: TGTGCCGCGGGGCGCTACGAGCAGTACTTC. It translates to CAAGRYEQYF.

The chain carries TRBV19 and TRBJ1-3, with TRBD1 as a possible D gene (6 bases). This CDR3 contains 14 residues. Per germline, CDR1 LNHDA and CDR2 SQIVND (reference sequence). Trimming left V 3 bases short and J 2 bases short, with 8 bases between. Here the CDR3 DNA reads TGTGCCAGTAGTATCGGACAGCCTGGAAACACCATATATTTT. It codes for CASSIGQPGNTIYF.

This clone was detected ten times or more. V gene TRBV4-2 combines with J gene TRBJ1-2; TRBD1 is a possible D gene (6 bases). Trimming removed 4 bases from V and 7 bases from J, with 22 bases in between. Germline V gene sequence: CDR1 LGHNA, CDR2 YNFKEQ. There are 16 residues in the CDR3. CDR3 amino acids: CASSPRVRGENPGYTF. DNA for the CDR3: TGTGCCAGCAGCCCCCGGGTGAGGGGGGAAAATCCTGGCTACACCTTC.

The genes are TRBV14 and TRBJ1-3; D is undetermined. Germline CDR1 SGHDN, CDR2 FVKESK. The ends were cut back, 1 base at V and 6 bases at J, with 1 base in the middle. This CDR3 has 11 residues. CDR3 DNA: TGTGCCAGCAGCCAAGTAAACACCATATATTTT. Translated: CASSQVNTIYF.

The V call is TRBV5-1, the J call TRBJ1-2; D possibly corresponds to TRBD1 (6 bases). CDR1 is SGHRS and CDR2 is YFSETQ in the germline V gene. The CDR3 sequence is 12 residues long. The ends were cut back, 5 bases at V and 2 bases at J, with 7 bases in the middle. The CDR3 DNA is TGCGCCAGCAGGGACAGAAACTATGGCTACACCTTC. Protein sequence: CASRDRNYGYTF.

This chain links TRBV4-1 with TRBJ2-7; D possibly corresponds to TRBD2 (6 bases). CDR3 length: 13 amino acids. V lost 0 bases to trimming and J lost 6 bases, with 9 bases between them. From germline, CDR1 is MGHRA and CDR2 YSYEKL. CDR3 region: CASSQDSGPEQYF. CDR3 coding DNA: TGCGCCAGCAGCCAAGACAGCGGGCCCGAGCAGTACTTC.

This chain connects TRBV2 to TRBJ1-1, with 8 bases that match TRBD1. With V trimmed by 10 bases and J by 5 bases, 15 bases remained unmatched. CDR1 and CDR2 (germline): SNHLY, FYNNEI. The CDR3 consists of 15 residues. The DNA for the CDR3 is TGTGCCATAGGGGCAATCGACAGGGGTGGAACTGAAGCTTTCTTT. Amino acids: CAIGAIDRGGTEAFF.

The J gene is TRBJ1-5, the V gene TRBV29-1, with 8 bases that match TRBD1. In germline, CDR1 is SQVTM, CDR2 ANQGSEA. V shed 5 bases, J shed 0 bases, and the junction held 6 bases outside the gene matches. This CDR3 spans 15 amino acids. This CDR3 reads CSVRPGQDSNQPQHF. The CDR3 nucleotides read TGCAGCGTTCGACCGGGACAGGATAGCAATCAGCCCCAGCATTTT.

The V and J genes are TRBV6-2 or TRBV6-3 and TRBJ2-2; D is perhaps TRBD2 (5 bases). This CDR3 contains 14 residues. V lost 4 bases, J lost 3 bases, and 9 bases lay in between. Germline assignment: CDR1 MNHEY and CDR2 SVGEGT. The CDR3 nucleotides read TGTGCCAGCAGTTCTGGAGGTTACACCGGGGAGCTGTTTTTT. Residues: CASSSGGYTGELFF.